What follows are 17 T cell receptor beta chains derived from one specimen sequenced in a study of CD8 T cells in ankylosing spondylitis. One entry per CDR3 protein, called by TCRdb with MiXCR from the 5' RACE reads. The sample lists a few hundred thousand distinct CDR3 sequences; roughly a tenth were seen once. Material: blood, either unsorted or a sorted T cell fraction (not recorded which). The receptors were sampled from a male donor with ankylosing spondylitis or in good health (not recorded which).

This clonotype was counted only a few times. The chain is built from TRBV5-1 and TRBJ2-5, with TRBD1 identical over 11 bases. This CDR3 contains 16 residues. Germline V gene lookup returns CDR1 SGHRS and CDR2 YFSETQ. V was pared by 9 bases and J by 3 bases, with 13 bases of the junction left unmatched. CDR3 sequence reads: CATPGQGGIREETQYF. CDR3 in DNA: TGCGCCACCCCGGGACAGGGGGGAATTAGGGAAGAGACCCAGTACTTC.

The V gene is TRBV7-3, the J gene TRBJ2-2, with D hard to call. Trimming shortened V by 4 bases and J by 2 bases, and 11 bases separated the two germline ends. The CDR3 extends over 15 amino acids. The germline V gene encodes CDR1 SGHTA and CDR2 FQGTGA. The CDR3: CASSSPVLNTGELFF. Here the CDR3 DNA reads TGTGCCAGCAGCTCGCCCGTGCTAAACACCGGGGAGCTGTTTTTT.

Remarks on this clonotype: A much larger clonotype is one base distant, so this may be a read error. This chain links TRBV6-1 with TRBJ1-3, with a possible D match to TRBD1 (5 bases). Germline V lookup: CDR1 MNHNS, CDR2 SASEGT. The V gene lost 10 bases and the J gene lost 3 bases, with 16 bases spanning the gap. This CDR3 spans 14 amino acids. Written as DNA, the CDR3 is TGTGCCACCATGTCGGGGACCTTTGGAAACACCATATATTTT. This translates into CATMSGTFGNTIYF.

This clonotype showed up just a few times. The CDR3 protein is CASSLDLGSNYGYTF. CDR3 DNA: TGCGCCAGCAGCTTGGATCTGGGATCGAACTATGGCTACACCTTC. The chain has TRBV5-1 and TRBJ1-2, with D unclear. V was clipped by 0 bases and J by 2 bases, with 11 bases between them. Germline V gives CDR1 SGHRS, CDR2 YFSETQ. The CDR3 has 15 residues.

This rearrangement joins TRBV28 to TRBJ2-4; either TRBD1 or TRBD2 may supply D (5 bases each). CDR3 length: 16 amino acids. Trimming pared 2 bases from V and 7 bases from J, leaving 18 bases between. Per germline, CDR1 MDHEN and CDR2 SYDVKM. The CDR3 nucleotides are TGTGCCAGCAGTTTAACGGAACAGAGGGGTCGGAACATTCAGTACTTC. The encoded protein is CASSLTEQRGRNIQYF.

By its share, this clonotype is medium-sized. The rearrangement joins TRBV10-3 to TRBJ2-7, with D maybe TRBD2 (6 bases). Germline V gives CDR1 ENHRY, CDR2 SYGVKD. This CDR3 is built from 14 residues. Trimming removed 5 bases at V and 0 bases at J, with 11 bases between. As DNA, the CDR3 is TGTGCCATCAGTTCGGGGGACCTCTCCTACGAGCAGTACTTC. Translation: CAISSGDLSYEQYF.

This clonotype was seen at least ten times. The CDR3 reads CASSRQATNEKLFF. For the CDR3, the DNA is TGTGCCAGCAGCAGACAGGCAACTAATGAAAAACTGTTTTTT. This chain connects TRBV12-3 or TRBV12-4 to TRBJ1-4; maybe TRBD1 (6 bases). This CDR3 has 14 amino acids. Trimming left V 6 bases short and J 0 bases short, with 8 bases between.

This clonotype was picked up many times. The rearrangement links TRBV7-3 to TRBJ1-6; 7 bases map to TRBD1. J gave up 2 bases and V 5 bases, and 6 bases lay outside the gene matches. There are 16 residues in the CDR3. CDR1 and CDR2 (germline): SGHTA, FQGTGA. The CDR3 here is CASSEEGGAYNSPLHF. CDR3 nucleotide sequence: TGTGCCAGCAGCGAGGAAGGGGGCGCCTATAATTCACCCCTCCACTTT.

At least ten counts were recorded for this clonotype. The chain combines TRBV29-1 with TRBJ1-4; no definite D call. This CDR3 comprises 14 residues. Germline loops: CDR1 SQVTM, CDR2 ANQGSEA. V lost 0 bases to trimming and J lost 5 bases, with 10 bases between them. CDR3 residues: CSVEDGKTNEKLFF. For the CDR3, the DNA is TGCAGCGTTGAAGATGGAAAAACAAATGAAAAACTGTTTTTT.

This clonotype was observed a few times. The chain is built from TRBV6-1 and TRBJ2-7, with 8 bases lining up with TRBD1. The length of the CDR3 is 14 residues. Per the germline V gene, CDR1 is MNHNS and CDR2 is SASEGT. V shed 6 bases, J shed 0 bases, and the junction held 4 bases outside the gene matches. CDR3 loop: CASRTGTGSYEQYF. In DNA, the CDR3 is TGTGCCAGCAGGACCGGGACAGGCTCCTACGAGCAGTACTTC.

This clonotype was counted at least ten times. This chain's CDR3 is CASSQALGQRNTIYF. DNA for the CDR3: TGTGCCAGCAGCCAGGCCCTGGGACAGCGAAACACCATATATTTT. The chain employs TRBV12-3 or TRBV12-4 and TRBJ1-3; TRBD1 agrees at 7 bases. The V gene end was trimmed by 6 bases and the J gene end by 5 bases; junction bases not matched to a gene: 10. This CDR3 comprises 15 residues.

This clonotype was detected only a few times. Written as DNA, the CDR3 is TGCAGTGCTAGAGATCCCCCGGCGGAAAATTCACCCCTCCACTTT. Translating gives CSARDPPAENSPLHF. The V call is TRBV20-1, the J call TRBJ1-6; D is unresolved. CDR1 DFQATT and CDR2 SNEGSKA come from the germline V gene (reference sequence). V was shortened by 0 bases and J by 7 bases, with 13 bases between the two germline ends. The CDR3 has 15 residues.

At least ten counts were recorded for this clonotype. The chain couples TRBV5-1 to TRBJ2-2; 7 bases are a match to TRBD2. Germline-derived CDR1 and CDR2 are SGHRS and YFSETQ. This CDR3 has 16 residues. The ends lost 4 bases at V and 6 bases at J; junction bases unmatched: 12. In nucleotides, the CDR3 is TGCGCCAGCAGCATCGGACTAAGCGGGGATCCCGGGGAGCTGTTTTTT. It codes for CASSIGLSGDPGELFF.

For this clonotype: The junction differs from germline at one of its ends, possibly a read error. The chain has TRBV20-1 and TRBJ2-3, with D possibly TRBD2 on 6 matching bases. Looked up from germline, CDR1 is DFQATT and CDR2 is SNEGSKA (reference sequence). The CDR3 is made up of 17 amino acids. CDR3 amino acids: CCARDLAAGLGADTQYF. CDR3 in DNA: TGCTGTGCTAGAGACTTAGCGGCGGGGCTGGGGGCAGATACGCAGTATTTT.

The gene calls are TRBV28 and TRBJ2-4; TRBD1 might be the D (6 bases). This CDR3 has 15 amino acids. Trimming shortened V by 6 bases and J by 0 bases, and 12 bases separated the two germline ends. In germline, CDR1 is MDHEN, CDR2 SYDVKM. The DNA of the CDR3 is TGTGCCAGCAGCACTGGACAGCTAGCCAAAAACATTCAGTACTTC. As protein: CASSTGQLAKNIQYF. Full variable domain (rest looked up from reference TRBV28 and TRBJ2-4): DVKVTQSSRYLVKRTGEKVFLECVQDMDHENMFWYRQDPGLGLRLIYFSYDVKMKEKGDIPEGYSVSREKKERFSLILESASTNQTSMYLCASSTGQLAKNIQYFGAGTRLSVL.

There are many counts of this clonotype. The CDR3 DNA sequence: TGTGCCAGCAGTTGGACAGGGAGCACAGATACGCAGTATTTT. Residues: CASSWTGSTDTQYF. The chain uses TRBV6-5 and TRBJ2-3; 8 nucleotides align to TRBD1. Unmatched junction bases numbered 0, after V lost 4 bases and J lost 0 bases. The CDR3 covers 14 residues. Germline loops: CDR1 MNHEY, CDR2 SVGAGI.

Ten or more counts support this clonotype. This chain uses TRBV20-1 with TRBJ2-1; tentatively, D is TRBD1 (6 bases). Germline CDR1 DFQATT, CDR2 SNEGSKA (reference sequence). V shed 3 bases and J shed 9 bases, with 15 bases lying between them. The CDR3 runs to 13 residues. This CDR3 is CSASAGVGGEQFF. The CDR3 region has the DNA TGCAGTGCTAGTGCAGGGGTGGGTGGTGAGCAGTTCTTC.